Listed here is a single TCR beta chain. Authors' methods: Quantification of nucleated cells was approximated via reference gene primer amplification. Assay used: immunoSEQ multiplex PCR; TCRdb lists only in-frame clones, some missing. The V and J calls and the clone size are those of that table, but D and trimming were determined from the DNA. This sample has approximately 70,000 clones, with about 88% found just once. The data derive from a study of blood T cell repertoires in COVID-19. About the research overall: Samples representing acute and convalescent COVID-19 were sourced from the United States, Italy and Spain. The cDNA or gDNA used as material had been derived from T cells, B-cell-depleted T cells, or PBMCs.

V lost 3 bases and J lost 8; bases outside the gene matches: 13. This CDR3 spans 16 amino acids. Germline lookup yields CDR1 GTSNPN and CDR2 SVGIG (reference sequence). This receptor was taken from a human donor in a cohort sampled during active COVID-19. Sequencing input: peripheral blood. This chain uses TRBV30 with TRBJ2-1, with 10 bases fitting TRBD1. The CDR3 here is CAWREIRDRGTDEQFF. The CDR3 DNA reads TGTGCCTGGAGGGAGATCCGGGACAGGGGTACCGATGAGCAGTTCTTC.